This TCR beta chain appears in the sequencing data of a study of T-cell reconstitution after alpha-beta-depleted transplantation in children. This clonotype has just a few counts. Antigen specificity is unknown. Germline CDR1 and CDR2: SGHRS and YFSETQ. There are 15 residues in the CDR3. Trimming cost V 4 bases and J 1 base; bases outside gene matches: 7. Points from the study as a whole: After one year, T-cell counts and TCRbeta diversity mostly came from new T cells. In patients about two months after transplant, alpha-beta T cells reportedly arose from several hundred expanded graft clones. At day 60, the high TCRbeta diversity found in some patients originated from recipient T cells and thymic progenitors that had survived.

Unique molecular identifiers tagged the TCRbeta library. TCRdb itself ran the PCR reads through MiXCR, one entry per CDR3 protein. Here the sample spans 900,000 or so distinct CDR3 sequences, about 15% being singletons. This material consisted of PBMCs, mostly from graft donor cells, taken 360 days after TCRalphabeta/CD19-depleted stem cell transplant. This clonotype originated in a male patient between 10 and 17 years old who had a stem cell transplant for acute lymphoblastic leukemia, so the T cells may come from the graft donor. The rearrangement links TRBV5-1 to TRBJ1-1, with 7 bases aligning to TRBD1. This chain's CDR3 is CASSPLAGGNTEAFF. The CDR3 coding sequence is TGCGCCAGCAGCCCCCTCGCAGGGGGGAACACTGAAGCTTTCTTT.